One sample yielded the 29 T cell receptor beta chains listed below, sequenced in a study of control samples from healthy donors and cancer patients. Using immunoSEQ multiplex PCR, the repertoire was profiled, and TCRdb retains in-frame clones only, with some absent. The repertoire holds 60,000 to 75,000 clones, with 75% to 85% as singletons. Material for sequencing was blood. These receptors were taken from a man between 40 and 49 years old in good health.

This sequence joins TRBV10-3 and TRBJ2-7; no firm D call. Trimming shortened V by 2 bases and J by 6 bases, and 11 bases separated the two germline ends. Germline V gene lookup returns CDR1 ENHRY and CDR2 SYGVKD. The CDR3 is 13 amino acids. Here the CDR3 reads CAISERSYGEQYF. CDR3 nucleotide sequence: TGTGCCATCAGTGAGAGGTCCTACGGCGAGCAGTACTTC.

The V and J genes are TRBV5-6 and TRBJ2-4; 7 bases match TRBD1. Germline-derived CDR1 and CDR2 are SGHDT and YYEEEE. J lost 3 bases, V lost 0 bases, and 6 bases had no gene match. The CDR3 is made up of 16 amino acids. The CDR3 is CASSLEQGIVKNIQYF. The CDR3 DNA reads TGTGCCAGCAGCTTGGAACAGGGGATTGTCAAAAACATTCAGTACTTC.

The rearrangement links TRBV6-1 to TRBJ1-2; 10 bases map to TRBD1. The V and J ends lost 0 bases and 3 bases, in that order; junction bases with no gene match: 7. The CDR3 runs to 17 residues. Germline CDR1 MNHNS, CDR2 SASEGT. CDR3 region: CASSEALWTGGHYGYTF. The CDR3 DNA follows: TGTGCCAGCAGTGAAGCGCTCTGGACAGGGGGGCACTATGGCTACACCTTC.

This clone has only a few counts. The chain uses TRBV5-6 and TRBJ1-6, with TRBD1 as a possible D gene (6 bases). V lost 2 bases and J lost 8, with 14 bases in between. This CDR3 is built from 15 residues. Germline CDR1 SGHDT, CDR2 YYEEEE. The CDR3 here is CASSFLQGAYSPLHF. The CDR3 nucleotides read TGTGCCAGCAGCTTCTTACAGGGTGCCTATTCACCCCTCCACTTT.

The V and J genes are TRBV11-2 and TRBJ1-6, with 7 bases fitting TRBD1. V gave up 3 bases and J gave up 5 bases; unmatched junction bases: 4. Germline V CDR1 and CDR2: SGHAT, FQNNGV. This CDR3 contains 15 residues. CDR3 amino acids: CASSFEGQNNSPLHF. The DNA for the CDR3 is TGTGCCAGCAGCTTCGAGGGACAGAATAATTCACCCCTCCACTTT.

This chain joins TRBV27 and TRBJ1-3; possible D gene TRBD1, 5 bases. Germline CDR1 is MNHEY and CDR2 is SMNVEV (reference sequence). The V end was cut by 6 bases, the J end by 3 bases, with 12 bases between. The CDR3 covers 14 residues. The CDR3 protein is CASSLRDGGNTIYF. CDR3 nucleotides: TGTGCCAGCAGCCTCCGGGACGGTGGAAACACCATATATTTT.

The V call is TRBV29-1, the J call TRBJ1-1; the match to TRBD1 covers 8 bases. Germline V lookup: CDR1 SQVTM, CDR2 ANQGSEA. The CDR3 totals 16 residues. The ends lost 7 bases at V and 1 base at J; junction bases unmatched: 14. The CDR3 bases are TGCAGCGCCCGGACAGGGCTGAGTGTTAGGAACACTGAAGCTTTCTTT. This sequence encodes CSARTGLSVRNTEAFF.

This clone was counted between two and nine times. J is TRBJ1-2 and V is TRBV6-1, with D uncertain. From germline, CDR1 is MNHNS and CDR2 SASEGT. With 0 bases removed from V and 2 bases from J, the gap between germline ends came to 7 bases. CDR3 length: 14 amino acids. The CDR3 protein is CASSEAWQNYGYTF. The CDR3 nucleotides read TGTGCCAGCAGTGAAGCTTGGCAGAACTATGGCTACACCTTC.

The chain joins TRBV19 to TRBJ1-1, with D perhaps matching TRBD1 (5 bases). V was trimmed by 3 bases and J by 4 bases, leaving 12 bases between them. The germline gives CDR1 LNHDA, CDR2 SQIVND (reference sequence). This CDR3 region has 14 residues. CDR3 residues: CASSIPGTSTEAFF. As DNA, the CDR3 is TGTGCCAGTAGTATCCCCGGGACGAGCACTGAAGCTTTCTTT. Complete variable domain (other parts from reference TRBV19 and TRBJ1-1): DGGITQSPKYLFRKEGQNVTLSCEQNLNHDAMYWYRQDPGQGLRLIYYSQIVNDFQKGDIAEGYSVSREKKESFPLTVTSAQKNPTAFYLCASSIPGTSTEAFFGQGTRLTVV.

This clone was picked up a small number of times. The chain has TRBV10-2 and TRBJ1-4; TRBD1 agrees at 11 bases. Germline assignment: CDR1 WSHSY and CDR2 SAAADI. The CDR3 runs 13 residues. The V and J ends lost 4 bases and 8 bases, in that order; junction bases with no gene match: 0. The CDR3 sequence: CASSGTGGEKLFF. CDR3 in DNA: TGCGCCAGCAGTGGGACAGGGGGCGAAAAACTGTTTTTT.

This chain joins TRBV4-3 and TRBJ2-3; D possibly corresponds to TRBD2 (6 bases). V lost 5 bases and J lost 3, with 9 bases in between. The CDR3 length is 13 residues. Germline CDR1 is LGHNA and CDR2 is YSLEER. CDR3 loop: CASSYGRTDTQYF. For the CDR3, the DNA is TGCGCCAGCAGCTACGGGAGAACAGATACGCAGTATTTT.

The chain carries TRBV7-2 and TRBJ2-7, with D hard to call. The germline CDR1 and CDR2 sequences are SGHTA and FQGNSA. CDR3 length: 12 amino acids. Trimming took off 5 bases at V and 3 bases at J, with 8 bases between the two ends. The chain's CDR3 is CASSPDGYEQYF. The CDR3 nucleotides are TGTGCCAGCAGCCCAGACGGCTACGAGCAGTACTTC. Filled out from reference TRBV7-2 and TRBJ2-7, the complete variable domain reads GAGVSQSPSNKVTEKGKDVELRCDPISGHTALYWYRQSLGQGLEFLIYFQGNSAPDKSGLPSDRFSAERTGGSVSTLTIQRTQQEDSAVYLCASSPDGYEQYFGPGTRLTVT.

The gene calls are TRBV7-3 and TRBJ2-6, with TRBD1 identical over 8 bases. This CDR3 spans 17 amino acids. V shed 7 bases and J 0 bases; nucleotides not matched to a gene: 8. Per germline, CDR1 SGHTA and CDR2 FQGTGA. CDR3 nucleotide sequence: TGTGCCAGCACCCGGGACAGGTTTCCCTCTGGGGCCAACGTCCTGACTTTC. It translates to CASTRDRFPSGANVLTF.

This clone was seen a few times. CDR3 in amino acids: CASSDIRKGNEKLFF. DNA for the CDR3: TGTGCCAGCAGCGATATCAGGAAAGGCAATGAAAAACTGTTTTTT. The V call is TRBV7-6, the J call TRBJ1-4; D unresolved. The CDR3 consists of 15 residues. Trimming removed 5 bases from V and 5 bases from J, with 15 bases in between. In germline, CDR1 is SGHVS, CDR2 FNYEAQ.

The rearrangement links TRBV4-3 to TRBJ1-6, with D tentatively TRBD1 (6 bases). The CDR3 runs 13 residues. Germline V CDR1 and CDR2: LGHNA, YSLEER. V lost 4 bases and J 14 bases, leaving 15 bases between the germline ends. The CDR3 DNA reads as TGCGCCAGCAGCCCCGACCAAAACAGGGCCCTCCACTTT. It specifies CASSPDQNRALHF.

V is TRBV9 and J is TRBJ2-5; D gene unclear. The CDR3 has 10 amino acids. The V gene lost 9 bases and the J gene lost 6 bases, with 9 bases spanning the gap. In germline, CDR1 is SGDLS, CDR2 YYNGEE. Written as DNA, the CDR3 is TGTGCCACCCGGCGTAAGACCCAGTACTTC. Amino acids: CATRRKTQYF.

This rearrangement joins TRBV6-6 to TRBJ1-3; TRBD1 might be the D (6 bases). V was shortened by 8 bases and J by 3 bases, with 17 bases between the two germline ends. Germline V gene data show CDR1 as MNHNY and CDR2 as SVGAGI (reference sequence). This CDR3 contains 15 residues. The CDR3 DNA reads TGTGCCAGCGAGATTTCAGGGGCGCGTGGAAACACCATATATTTT. It codes for CASEISGARGNTIYF.

The chain combines TRBV7-2 with TRBJ1-1, with D perhaps TRBD1 (6 bases). Trimming removed 5 bases from V and 3 bases from J, with 7 bases in between. The CDR3 is 12 residues long. In germline, CDR1 is SGHTA, CDR2 FQGNSA. CDR3 coding DNA: TGTGCCAGCAGCCCAGGGGACACTGAAGCTTTCTTT. This gives the protein CASSPGDTEAFF.

V usage is TRBV18 and J usage is TRBJ1-4, with D possibly being TRBD1 (5 bases). The length of the CDR3 is 17 residues. V was cut by 3 bases and J by 4 bases, with 18 bases left in between. From germline, CDR1 is KGHSH and CDR2 LQKENI. The CDR3 region has the DNA TGTGCCAGCTCACCCATAACTGGACAAACGATTAATGAAAAACTGTTTTTT. Its protein is CASSPITGQTINEKLFF.

The chain carries TRBV20-1 and TRBJ2-5, with D possibly being TRBD1 (6 bases). CDR3 length: 11 residues. Germline V lookup: CDR1 DFQATT, CDR2 SNEGSKA (reference sequence). The germline V and J ends were trimmed by 5 bases and 5 bases, with 9 bases remaining between them. The CDR3 DNA reads as TGCAGTGCTGACAGGCGGGAGACCCAGTACTTC. Encoded protein: CSADRRETQYF.

This clone ranks as medium-sized. This rearrangement joins TRBV2 to TRBJ1-2; D call uncertain. Germline CDR1 and CDR2: SNHLY and FYNNEI. CDR3 size: 14 residues. V dropped 1 base and J dropped 5 bases, with 11 bases sitting between them. CDR3 region: CASSEVSQTYGYTF. The CDR3 DNA reads as TGTGCCAGCAGTGAAGTGAGTCAGACTTATGGCTACACCTTC. The whole variable domain, filled in from reference TRBV2 and TRBJ1-2, reads EPEVTQTPSHQVTQMGQEVILRCVPISNHLYFYWYRQILGQKVEFLVSFYNNEISEKSEIFDDQFSVERPDGSNFTLKIRSTKLEDSAMYFCASSEVSQTYGYTFGSGTRLTVV.

This chain links TRBV20-1 with TRBJ1-5, with D perhaps TRBD1 (6 bases). Germline V gives CDR1 DFQATT, CDR2 SNEGSKA (reference sequence). This CDR3 region has 15 residues. V lost 6 bases and J 2 bases, leaving 17 bases between the germline ends. The CDR3 is CSASQGSQRNQPQHF. The CDR3 bases are TGCAGTGCGAGTCAGGGGTCCCAACGCAATCAGCCCCAGCATTTT.

The chain is built from TRBV19 and TRBJ1-1; unclear D gene. The CDR3 loop spans 13 amino acids. V lost 5 bases and J 0 bases, leaving 7 bases between the germline ends. CDR1 and CDR2 from the germline V gene are LNHDA and SQIVND (reference sequence). For the CDR3, the DNA is TGTGCCAGTAGTCTCGCCATGAACACTGAAGCTTTCTTT. It specifies CASSLAMNTEAFF.

In DNA form, the CDR3 reads TGTGCCAGCAGCTTATATAGCACAGATACGCAGTATTTT. As protein: CASSLYSTDTQYF. The chain couples TRBV7-6 to TRBJ2-3; D remains ambiguous. V shed 2 bases and J shed 0 bases, with 3 bases lying between them. Germline CDR1 SGHVS, CDR2 FNYEAQ. The length of the CDR3 is 13 residues.

This clone has a handful of counts. The chain combines TRBV6-5 with TRBJ1-5, with 7 bases that match TRBD1. Germline V lookup: CDR1 MNHEY, CDR2 SVGAGI. CDR3 length equals 14 residues. The V segment lost 5 bases and the J segment 3 bases; nucleotides outside the gene matches: 4. This CDR3 is CASSMTGNNQPQHF. In DNA, the CDR3 is TGTGCCAGCAGTATGACAGGGAACAATCAGCCCCAGCATTTT.

The rearrangement uses TRBV7-6 and TRBJ1-5; the D is unclear. Trimming stripped 0 bases from V and 5 bases from J, with 5 bases between. CDR3 length: 13 amino acids. Germline lookup yields CDR1 SGHVS and CDR2 FNYEAQ. CDR3 DNA sequence: TGTGCCAGCAGCTTAGCCAGGTATCAGCCCCAGCATTTT. Translating it yields CASSLARYQPQHF.

V is TRBV28 and J is TRBJ1-4, with TRBD1 matching over 8 bases. This CDR3 spans 19 amino acids. V lost 2 bases and J lost 3; bases outside the gene matches: 14. CDR1 and CDR2 (germline): MDHEN, SYDVKM. The CDR3 region has the DNA TGTGCCAGCAGTTTAGCGGTCGGCAGGGGGCGGGTAGCTAATGAAAAACTGTTTTTT. Amino acids: CASSLAVGRGRVANEKLFF.

V and J are TRBV7-2 and TRBJ1-4, with 8 bases fitting TRBD1. The CDR3 runs to 14 residues. Trimming at V came to 5 bases and at J to 6 bases, leaving 5 bases not matched to a gene. The germline gives CDR1 SGHTA, CDR2 FQGNSA. CDR3 region: CASSPDRGDEKLFF. CDR3 bases: TGTGCCAGCAGCCCAGACAGGGGCGATGAAAAACTGTTTTTT.

The rearrangement uses TRBV25-1 and TRBJ1-4, with 7 positions matching TRBD1. The CDR3 has 13 residues. CDR1 and CDR2 (germline): MGHDK, SYGVNS. V lost 11 bases to trimming and J lost 8 bases; unmatched junction nucleotides: 11. Written as DNA, the CDR3 is TGTGCCGCCTCTGCGAGGGGACAGGAAAAACTGTTTTTT. Translated: CAASARGQEKLFF.